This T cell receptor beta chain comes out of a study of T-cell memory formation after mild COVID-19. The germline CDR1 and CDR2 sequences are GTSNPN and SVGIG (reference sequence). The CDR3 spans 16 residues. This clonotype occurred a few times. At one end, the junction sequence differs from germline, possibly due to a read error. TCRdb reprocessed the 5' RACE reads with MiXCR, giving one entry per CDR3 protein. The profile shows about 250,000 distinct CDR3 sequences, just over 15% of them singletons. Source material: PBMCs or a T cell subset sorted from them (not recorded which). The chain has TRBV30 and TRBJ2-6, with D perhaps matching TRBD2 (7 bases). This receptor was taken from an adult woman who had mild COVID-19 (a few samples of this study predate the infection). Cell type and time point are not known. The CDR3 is CAWSVFYLGGDNVLTF. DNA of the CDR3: TGTGCCTGGAGCGTCTTTTACTTAGGGGGGGACAACGTCCTGACTTTC.